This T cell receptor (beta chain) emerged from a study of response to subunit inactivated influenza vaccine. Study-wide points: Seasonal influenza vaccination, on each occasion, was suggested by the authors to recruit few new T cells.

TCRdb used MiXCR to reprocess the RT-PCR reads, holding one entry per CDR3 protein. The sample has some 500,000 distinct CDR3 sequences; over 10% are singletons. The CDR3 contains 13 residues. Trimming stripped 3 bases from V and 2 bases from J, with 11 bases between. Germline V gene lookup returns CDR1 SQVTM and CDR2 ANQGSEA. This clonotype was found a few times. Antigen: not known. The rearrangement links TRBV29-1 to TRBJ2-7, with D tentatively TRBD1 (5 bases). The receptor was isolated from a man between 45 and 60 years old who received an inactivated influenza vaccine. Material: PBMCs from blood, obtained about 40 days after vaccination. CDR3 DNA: TGCAGCGTTGAGACAGCATCCACCTACGAGCAGTACTTC. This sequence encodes CSVETASTYEQYF.